This T cell receptor beta chain was retrieved from a study of molecular identifiers for immune sequencing clone quantification. Study observations and caveats: Clones with over 20 RNA copies captured over 97% of effector molecules but under 1% of naive ones.

Every naive CD8 library was made from between roughly 18,000 and 1,000,000 sorted cells with 10%, 30% or 50% RNA. CD8+CD4-CCR7+CD45RA+ sorting gave the naive CD8 T cells. Listed TCR primers, together with previously described methods, were used for the bulk TCR libraries. TCRdb re-called the PCR reads through MiXCR, storing one row per CDR3 protein. The data show around 460,000 distinct CDR3 sequences, around 21% seen once. This clonotype was seen only a few times. What it recognizes is unknown. Germline V CDR1 and CDR2: SGHNT, YYREEE (reference sequence). This CDR3 comprises 20 residues. V trimming: 7 bases; J trimming: 0 bases; junction bases outside the gene matches: 21.

The specimen sequenced was naive CD8+ T cells from blood, with Jurkat cell RNA spiked in. Specified subset: FACS-sorted CD8+CD4-CCR7+CD45RA+ naive T cells. The V call is TRBV5-4, the J call TRBJ2-5; 10 nucleotides match TRBD2. The sequence was collected from a human donor in good health. Some libraries in this study had Jurkat cell RNA spiked in. This CDR3 reads CASRSLYTSGVTGYQETQYF. The CDR3 region has the DNA TGTGCCAGCCGATCTCTCTATACTAGCGGGGTAACGGGGTACCAAGAGACCCAGTACTTC.